Shown below are 17 T cell receptor beta chains from a single sample sequenced in a study of T cells in localized non-small cell lung cancer. Sequenced by immunoSEQ multiplex PCR; TCRdb stores in-frame clones only, minus some. The sample lists 64,000 or so clones; around 90% were seen once. Here the sequenced sample was peripheral blood, taken before any cancer treatment. These receptors all come from a woman aged 40-69 years with stage I lung adenocarcinoma.

This clone was seen just once. CDR3 sequence: CASSTGQYQETQYF. CDR3 nucleotide sequence: TGCGCCAGCAGCACCGGACAGTACCAAGAGACCCAGTACTTC. The V call is TRBV5-1, the J call TRBJ2-5; a possible D gene is TRBD1 (6 bases). Germline V gene data show CDR1 as SGHRS and CDR2 as YFSETQ. The CDR3 extends over 14 amino acids. The V end was cut by 4 bases, the J end by 0 bases, with 10 bases between.

The rearrangement joins TRBV29-1 to TRBJ1-1; D may be TRBD1 (5 bases). Germline lookup yields CDR1 SQVTM and CDR2 ANQGSEA. This CDR3 has 13 amino acids. The CDR3 nucleotides read TGCAGTGAACAACAAGGGGAGAGAACTGAAGCTTTCTTT. Translating it yields CSEQQGERTEAFF.

This rearrangement joins TRBV10-3 to TRBJ2-7; weak D call: TRBD2 (6 bases). V was cut by 4 bases and J by 6 bases, with 16 bases left in between. The CDR3 is 14 residues long. Germline V gene data show CDR1 as ENHRY and CDR2 as SYGVKD. CDR3 nucleotides: TGTGCCATCAGTGGTTCGGGGGACGGGCGCGAGCAGTACTTC. Translating gives CAISGSGDGREQYF.

The chain couples TRBV25-1 to TRBJ2-7, with D possibly being TRBD2 (6 bases). Germline V lookup: CDR1 MGHDK, CDR2 SYGVNS. V lost 7 bases and J lost 0, with 10 bases in between. The CDR3 is made up of 13 amino acids. CDR3 protein: CASTPGSSYEQYF. The CDR3 region has the DNA TGTGCCAGCACCCCCGGGAGCTCCTACGAGCAGTACTTC.

The chain employs TRBV4-2 and TRBJ2-1; TRBD2 matches at 7 bases. The CDR3 is made up of 13 amino acids. Germline V gives CDR1 LGHNA, CDR2 YNFKEQ. Losses at the gene ends were 1 base for V and 9 bases for J; bases not matched to a gene: 3. The CDR3 DNA sequence: TGTGCCAGCAGCCAAGTGGGAGGGGTTGAGCAGTTCTTC. It is translated as CASSQVGGVEQFF.

The chain recombines TRBV9 with TRBJ1-1; D is possibly TRBD1 (5 bases). Looked up from germline, CDR1 is SGDLS and CDR2 is YYNGEE. Trimming stripped 4 bases from V and 0 bases from J, with 19 bases between. This CDR3 region has 17 residues. The CDR3 spells CASSPLHGGPMNTEAFF. The CDR3 region has the DNA TGTGCCAGCAGCCCCCTTCACGGGGGACCCATGAACACTGAAGCTTTCTTT.

The V and J genes are TRBV14 and TRBJ2-3; 11 bases fit TRBD2. V lost 4 bases, J lost 3 bases, and 6 bases stayed unmatched. Germline V lookup: CDR1 SGHDN, CDR2 FVKESK. The CDR3 consists of 16 residues. The CDR3 loop reads CASSPPGLAVTDTQYF. The CDR3 nucleotides are TGTGCCAGCAGCCCGCCGGGACTAGCGGTGACAGATACGCAGTATTTT. The full variable domain, its missing parts supplied by reference TRBV14 and TRBJ2-3, is EAGVTQFPSHSVIEKGQTVTLRCDPISGHDNLYWYRRVMGKEIKFLLHFVKESKQDESGMPNNRFLAERTGGTYSTLKVQPAELEDSGVYFCASSPPGLAVTDTQYFGPGTRLTVL.

The chain employs TRBV29-1 and TRBJ2-7, with 11 bases that match TRBD2. CDR1 and CDR2 (germline): SQVTM, ANQGSEA. CDR3 length equals 13 residues. With 6 bases clipped from V and 3 bases from J, the junction kept 4 bases outside the gene matches. CDR3 region: CSVGLAGRYEQYF. The CDR3 DNA is TGCAGCGTCGGACTAGCGGGCCGCTACGAGCAGTACTTC.

The sample holds one count of this clone. V and J are TRBV18 and TRBJ1-1, with D possibly being TRBD1 (6 bases). The CDR3 consists of 14 residues. Germline CDR1 and CDR2: KGHSH and LQKENI. Trimming removed 5 bases at V and 1 base at J, with 11 bases between. Here the CDR3 DNA reads TGTGCCAGCTCAGGGGGGGGCTGGAACACTGAAGCTTTCTTT. It is translated as CASSGGGWNTEAFF.

V gene TRBV6-6 combines with J gene TRBJ2-3; D gene uncertain. Trimming took 8 bases from V and 0 from J, leaving 6 bases between them. Germline V lookup: CDR1 MNHNY, CDR2 SVGAGI (reference sequence). The CDR3 extends over 12 amino acids. CDR3: CASGASTDTQYF. The CDR3 coding sequence is TGTGCCAGCGGTGCTAGCACAGATACGCAGTATTTT.

The chain carries TRBV19 and TRBJ2-1; 8 bases are a match to TRBD1. The germline V gene encodes CDR1 LNHDA and CDR2 SQIVND (reference sequence). The CDR3 extends over 16 amino acids. Trimming cost V 5 bases and J 6 bases; bases outside gene matches: 12. CDR3 residues: CASSLTGQGIANEQFF. DNA for the CDR3: TGTGCCAGTAGTTTGACTGGACAGGGCATCGCCAATGAGCAGTTCTTC.

The rearrangement links TRBV6-1 to TRBJ1-4; D is unresolved. Germline-derived CDR1 and CDR2 are MNHNS and SASEGT. The CDR3 spans 14 residues. V was trimmed by 5 bases and J by 0 bases, leaving 7 bases between them. This chain's CDR3 is CASSLVATNEKLFF. The CDR3 nucleotides read TGTGCCAGCAGTCTCGTTGCAACTAATGAAAAACTGTTTTTT.

V usage is TRBV7-2 and J usage is TRBJ2-1; 9 bases are a match to TRBD2. The CDR3 spans 15 residues. Per the germline V gene, CDR1 is SGHTA and CDR2 is FQGNSA. V gave up 5 bases and J gave up 12 bases; unmatched junction bases: 14. The CDR3 nucleotides are TGTGCCAGCAGCCCCGGTACTAGCGGGTGGCGGGCGCAGTTCTTC. As protein: CASSPGTSGWRAQFF.

The CDR3 is CASQGNGYTF. The CDR3 bases are TGTGCCAGCCAGGGGAACGGCTACACCTTC. The chain links TRBV6-4 to TRBJ1-2; possible D gene TRBD1, 6 bases. Germline V gene data show CDR1 as MRHNA and CDR2 as SNTAGT. V shed 8 bases and J shed 8 bases, with 9 bases lying between them. There are 10 residues in the CDR3.

J is TRBJ1-5 and V is TRBV19; unclear D gene. This CDR3 comprises 16 residues. With 3 bases removed from V and 6 bases from J, the gap between germline ends came to 18 bases. CDR1 and CDR2 from the germline V gene are LNHDA and SQIVND (reference sequence). The CDR3 spells CASSIWGRGFGQPQHF. DNA of the CDR3: TGTGCCAGTAGTATTTGGGGTCGTGGTTTCGGTCAGCCCCAGCATTTT.

The rearrangement uses TRBV4-1 and TRBJ1-2, with TRBD1 as a possible D gene (5 bases). In germline, CDR1 is MGHRA, CDR2 YSYEKL. V was cut by 0 bases and J by 4 bases, with 12 bases left in between. The CDR3 has 15 residues. The CDR3 DNA sequence: TGCGCCAGCAGCCAAGACAGGGTGATTAGCTATGGCTACACCTTC. Encoded protein: CASSQDRVISYGYTF.

The gene calls are TRBV6-1 and TRBJ1-1; 8 positions match TRBD1. The CDR3 loop spans 15 amino acids. Germline trimming cut 3 bases from V and 5 bases from J; bases unmatched to any gene: 8. Germline V gene data show CDR1 as MNHNS and CDR2 as SASEGT. The CDR3, as DNA: TGTGCCAGCAGTGATATGACAGGGGCACGAACTGAAGCTTTCTTT. Amino acid sequence: CASSDMTGARTEAFF.